This T cell receptor (beta chain) was sequenced during a study of OX40 agonist ivuxolimab in advanced cancers. On the study more broadly: Males comprised 70% to 85% of the group, whose mean age was approximately 62 years (range about 23 to 80). Past anti-PD-1, anti-PD-L1 or anti-CTLA-4 therapy was accepted, and 30% to 45% had received some.

This table comes from immunoSEQ multiplex PCR, and its TCRdb copy is limited to in-frame clones, with some not included. The sample comprises 82,000 or so clones, roughly 90% of which are singletons, and 0.95% to 1.3% rests with the top ten. The CDR3 is made up of 15 amino acids. Losses at the gene ends were 5 bases for V and 4 bases for J; bases not matched to a gene: 6. Germline V gene lookup returns CDR1 SEHNR and CDR2 FQNEAQ (reference sequence). This chain links TRBV7-9 with TRBJ2-5, with 11 bases matching TRBD2. The sequence came from an adult with an advanced solid tumor such as melanoma, head and neck, liver or kidney cancer. The input for sequencing was CD4+ or CD8+ T cells sorted from blood, taken in a trial of the OX40 agonist ivuxolimab. The CDR3 sequence is CASSELAGVAETQYF. The CDR3 nucleotides are TGTGCCAGCAGCGAACTAGCGGGAGTTGCAGAGACCCAGTACTTC.